This TCR beta chain originates from a study of shared clonotypes between healthy human individuals. The naive CD8 population came from CD45RO-negative cells selected for CCR7, without terminally differentiated effector memory CD45RA+ cells. Produced via immunoSEQ multiplex PCR; TCRdb's table is partial and in-frame only. The data show hundreds of thousands of clones, with 95% to 97% seen just once and approximately 0.1% held by the top ten. The V end lost 3 bases, the J end lost 0 bases, and 12 bases lay between the germline ends. This CDR3 has 15 amino acids. From germline, CDR1 is MGHDK and CDR2 SYGVNS.

The sequencing input was naive CD8+ T cells sorted from blood. This chain joins TRBV25-1 and TRBJ2-7; the D call may be TRBD1 or TRBD2 (5 bases each). This TCR derives from a woman aged 25 to 39 in good health. In DNA, the CDR3 is TGTGCCAGCAGTGAGGGGCGGGTGAGCTCCTACGAGCAGTACTTC. This gives the protein CASSEGRVSSYEQYF.